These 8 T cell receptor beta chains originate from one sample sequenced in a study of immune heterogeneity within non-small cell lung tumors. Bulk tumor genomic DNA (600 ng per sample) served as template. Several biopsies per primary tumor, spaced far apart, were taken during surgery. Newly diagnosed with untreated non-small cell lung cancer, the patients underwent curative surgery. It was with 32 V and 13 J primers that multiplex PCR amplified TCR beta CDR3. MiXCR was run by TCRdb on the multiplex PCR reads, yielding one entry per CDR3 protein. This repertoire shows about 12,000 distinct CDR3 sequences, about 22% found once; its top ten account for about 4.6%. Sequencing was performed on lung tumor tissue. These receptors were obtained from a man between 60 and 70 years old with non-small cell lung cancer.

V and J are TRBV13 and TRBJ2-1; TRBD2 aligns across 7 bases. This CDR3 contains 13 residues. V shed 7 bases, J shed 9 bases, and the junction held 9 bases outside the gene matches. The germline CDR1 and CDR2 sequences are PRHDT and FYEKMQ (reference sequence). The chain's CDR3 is CASTSGLELEQFF. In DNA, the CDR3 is TGTGCCAGCACCTCAGGACTAGAACTTGAGCAGTTCTTC.

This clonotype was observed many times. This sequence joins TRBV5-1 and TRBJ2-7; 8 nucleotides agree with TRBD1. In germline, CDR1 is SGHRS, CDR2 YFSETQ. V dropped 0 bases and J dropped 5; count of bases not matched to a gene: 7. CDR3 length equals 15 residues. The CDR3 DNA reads TGCGCCAGCAGCTTGGTAGTCGGACAGGGACACGAGCAGTACTTC. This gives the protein CASSLVVGQGHEQYF.

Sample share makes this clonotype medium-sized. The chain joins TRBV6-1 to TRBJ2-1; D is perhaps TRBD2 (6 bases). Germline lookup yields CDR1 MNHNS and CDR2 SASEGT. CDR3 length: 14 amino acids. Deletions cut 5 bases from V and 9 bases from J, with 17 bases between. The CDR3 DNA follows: TGTGCCAGCAGTCCCCGGAGGGGTCAGGGTGAGCAGTTCTTC. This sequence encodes CASSPRRGQGEQFF.

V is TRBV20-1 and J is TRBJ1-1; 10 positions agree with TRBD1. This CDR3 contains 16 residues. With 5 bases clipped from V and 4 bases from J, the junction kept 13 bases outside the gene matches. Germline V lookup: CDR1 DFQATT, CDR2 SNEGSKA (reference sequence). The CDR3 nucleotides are TGCAGTGCTGGGGTATCCTCGTGGACAGGGGGCACTGAAGCTTTCTTT. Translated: CSAGVSSWTGGTEAFF.

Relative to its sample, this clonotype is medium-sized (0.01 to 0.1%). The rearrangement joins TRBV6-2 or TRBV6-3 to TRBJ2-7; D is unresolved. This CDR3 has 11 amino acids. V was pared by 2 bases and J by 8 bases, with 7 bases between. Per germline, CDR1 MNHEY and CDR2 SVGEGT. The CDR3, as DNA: TGTGCCAGCAGTTACGAAGGGCAGCAGTACTTC. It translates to CASSYEGQQYF.

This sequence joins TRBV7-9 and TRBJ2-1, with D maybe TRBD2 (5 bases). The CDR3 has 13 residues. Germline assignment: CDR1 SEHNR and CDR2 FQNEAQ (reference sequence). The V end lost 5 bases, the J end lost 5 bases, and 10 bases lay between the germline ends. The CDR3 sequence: CASSPRGDNEQFF. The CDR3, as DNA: TGTGCCAGCAGCCCCCGGGGAGACAATGAGCAGTTCTTC.

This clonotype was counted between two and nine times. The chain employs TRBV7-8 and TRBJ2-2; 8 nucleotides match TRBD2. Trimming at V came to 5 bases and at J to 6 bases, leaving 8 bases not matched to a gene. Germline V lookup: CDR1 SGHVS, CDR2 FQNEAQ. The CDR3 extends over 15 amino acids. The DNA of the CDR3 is TGTGCCAGCAGCCAAAGCGGGAGTTGGGCCGGGGAGCTGTTTTTT. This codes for CASSQSGSWAGELFF.

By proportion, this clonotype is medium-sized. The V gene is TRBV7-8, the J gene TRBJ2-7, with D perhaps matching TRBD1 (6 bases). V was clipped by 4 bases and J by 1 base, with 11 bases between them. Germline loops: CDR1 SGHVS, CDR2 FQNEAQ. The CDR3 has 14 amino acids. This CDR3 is CASSYRTESYEQYF. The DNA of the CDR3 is TGTGCCAGCAGCTACCGGACAGAATCCTACGAGCAGTACTTC. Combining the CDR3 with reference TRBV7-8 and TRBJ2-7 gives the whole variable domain GAGVSQSPRYKVAKRGQDVALRCDPISGHVSLFWYQQALGQGPEFLTYFQNEAQLDKSGLPSDRFFAERPEGSVSTLKIQRTQQEDSAVYLCASSYRTESYEQYFGPGTRLTVT.